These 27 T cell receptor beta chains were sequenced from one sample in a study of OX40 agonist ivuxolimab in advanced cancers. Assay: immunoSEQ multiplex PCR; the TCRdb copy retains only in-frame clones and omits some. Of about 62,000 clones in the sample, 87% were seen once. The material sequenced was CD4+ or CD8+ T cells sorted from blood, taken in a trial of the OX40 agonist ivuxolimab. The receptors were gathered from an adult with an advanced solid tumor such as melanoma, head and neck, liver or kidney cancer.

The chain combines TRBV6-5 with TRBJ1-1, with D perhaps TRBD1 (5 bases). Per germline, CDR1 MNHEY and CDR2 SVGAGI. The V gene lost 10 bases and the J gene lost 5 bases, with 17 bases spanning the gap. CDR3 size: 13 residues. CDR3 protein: CATRDWSGTEAFF. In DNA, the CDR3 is TGTGCCACCAGGGACTGGAGTGGAACTGAAGCTTTCTTT.

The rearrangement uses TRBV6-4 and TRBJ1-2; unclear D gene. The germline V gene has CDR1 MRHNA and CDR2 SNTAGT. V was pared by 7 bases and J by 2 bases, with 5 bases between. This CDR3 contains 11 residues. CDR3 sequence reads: CASTPNYGYTF. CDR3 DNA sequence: TGTGCCAGCACCCCCAACTATGGCTACACCTTC.

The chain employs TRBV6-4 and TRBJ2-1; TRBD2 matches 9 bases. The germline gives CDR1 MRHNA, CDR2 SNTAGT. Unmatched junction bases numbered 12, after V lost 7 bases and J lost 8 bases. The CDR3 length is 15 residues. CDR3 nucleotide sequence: TGTGCCAGCACTCCCGATGCGGGAGGGGGATATGAGCAGTTCTTC. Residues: CASTPDAGGGYEQFF.

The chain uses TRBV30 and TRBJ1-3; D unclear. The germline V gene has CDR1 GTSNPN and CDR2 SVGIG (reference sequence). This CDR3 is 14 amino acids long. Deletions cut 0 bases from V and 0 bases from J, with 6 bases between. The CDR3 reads CAWSVGSSGNTIYF. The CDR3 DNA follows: TGTGCCTGGAGTGTAGGAAGCTCTGGAAACACCATATATTTT.

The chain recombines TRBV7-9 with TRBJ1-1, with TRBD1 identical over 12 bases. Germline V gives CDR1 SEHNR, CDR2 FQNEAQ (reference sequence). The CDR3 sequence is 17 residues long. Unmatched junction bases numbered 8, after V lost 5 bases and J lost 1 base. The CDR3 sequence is CASSLVGTGGGNTEAFF. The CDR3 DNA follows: TGTGCCAGCAGCCTAGTGGGGACAGGGGGCGGGAACACTGAAGCTTTCTTT.

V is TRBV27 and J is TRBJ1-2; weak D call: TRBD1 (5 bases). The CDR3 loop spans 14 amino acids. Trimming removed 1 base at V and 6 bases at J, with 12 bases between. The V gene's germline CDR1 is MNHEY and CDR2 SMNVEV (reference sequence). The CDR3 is CASSLWQGRNGYTF. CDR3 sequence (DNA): TGTGCCAGCAGTTTATGGCAGGGCCGCAATGGCTACACCTTC.

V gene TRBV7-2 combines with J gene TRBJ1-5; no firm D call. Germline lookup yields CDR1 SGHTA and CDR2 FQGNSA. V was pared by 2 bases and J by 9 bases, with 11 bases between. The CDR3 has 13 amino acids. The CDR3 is CASSLTFGRPQHF. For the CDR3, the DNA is TGTGCCAGCAGCTTAACCTTCGGACGGCCCCAGCATTTT.

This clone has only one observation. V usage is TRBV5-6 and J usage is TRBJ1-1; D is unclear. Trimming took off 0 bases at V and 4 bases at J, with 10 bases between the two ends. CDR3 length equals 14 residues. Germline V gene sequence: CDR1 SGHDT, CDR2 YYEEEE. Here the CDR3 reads CASSLEAVRTEAFF. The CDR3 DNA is TGTGCCAGCAGCTTGGAAGCGGTACGCACTGAAGCTTTCTTT.

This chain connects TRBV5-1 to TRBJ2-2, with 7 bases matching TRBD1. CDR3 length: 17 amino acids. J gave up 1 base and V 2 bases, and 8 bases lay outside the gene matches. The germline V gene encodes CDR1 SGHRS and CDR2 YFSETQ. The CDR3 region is CASSFRARTGNTGELFF. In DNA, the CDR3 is TGCGCCAGCAGCTTTCGAGCCCGGACAGGGAACACCGGGGAGCTGTTTTTT.

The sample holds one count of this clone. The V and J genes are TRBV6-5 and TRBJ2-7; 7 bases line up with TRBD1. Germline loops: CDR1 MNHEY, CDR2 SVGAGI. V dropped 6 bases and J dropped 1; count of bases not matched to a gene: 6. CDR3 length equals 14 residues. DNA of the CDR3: TGTGCCAGCAGCCTCAGGGACAGTTCCTACGAGCAGTACTTC. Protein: CASSLRDSSYEQYF.

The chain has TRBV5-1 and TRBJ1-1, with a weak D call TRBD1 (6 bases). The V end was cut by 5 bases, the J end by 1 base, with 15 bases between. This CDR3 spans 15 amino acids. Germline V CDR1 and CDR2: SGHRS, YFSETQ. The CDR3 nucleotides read TGCGCCAGCAGTATACAGGGTGGGGGGAACACTGAAGCTTTCTTT. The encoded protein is CASSIQGGGNTEAFF.

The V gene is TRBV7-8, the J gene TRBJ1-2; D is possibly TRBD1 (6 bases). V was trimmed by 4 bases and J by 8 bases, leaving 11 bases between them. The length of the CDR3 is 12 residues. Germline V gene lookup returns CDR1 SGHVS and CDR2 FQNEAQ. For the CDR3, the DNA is TGTGCCAGCAGCTCCCAGGGGAGCGGCTACACCTTC. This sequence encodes CASSSQGSGYTF.

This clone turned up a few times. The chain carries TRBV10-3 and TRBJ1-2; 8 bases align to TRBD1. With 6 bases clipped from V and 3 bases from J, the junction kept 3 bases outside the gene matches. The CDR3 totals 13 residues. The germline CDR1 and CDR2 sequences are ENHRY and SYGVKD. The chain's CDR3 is CAIRDRVDYGYTF. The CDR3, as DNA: TGTGCCATCAGGGACAGGGTTGACTATGGCTACACCTTC.

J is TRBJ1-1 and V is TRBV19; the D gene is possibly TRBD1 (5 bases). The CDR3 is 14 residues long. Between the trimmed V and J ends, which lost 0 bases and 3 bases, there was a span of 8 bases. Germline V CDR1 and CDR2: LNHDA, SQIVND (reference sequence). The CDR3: CASSIEGLDTEAFF. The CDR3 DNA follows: TGTGCCAGTAGTATAGAGGGGCTCGACACTGAAGCTTTCTTT.

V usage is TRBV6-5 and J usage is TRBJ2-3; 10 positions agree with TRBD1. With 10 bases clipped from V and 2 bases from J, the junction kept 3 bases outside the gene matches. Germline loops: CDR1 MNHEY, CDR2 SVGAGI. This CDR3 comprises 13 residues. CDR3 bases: TGTGCCACAGGGACAGGGGTCACAGATACGCAGTATTTT. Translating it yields CATGTGVTDTQYF.

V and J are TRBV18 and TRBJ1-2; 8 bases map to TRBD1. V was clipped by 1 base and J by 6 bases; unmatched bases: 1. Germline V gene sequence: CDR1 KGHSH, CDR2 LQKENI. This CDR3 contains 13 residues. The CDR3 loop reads CASSPRGQDGYTF. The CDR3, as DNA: TGTGCCAGCTCACCACGGGGACAGGATGGCTACACCTTC.

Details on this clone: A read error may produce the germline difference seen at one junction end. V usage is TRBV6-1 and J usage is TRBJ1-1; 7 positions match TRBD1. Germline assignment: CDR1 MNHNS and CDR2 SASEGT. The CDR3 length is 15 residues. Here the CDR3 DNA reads TGTGCCAGCACTGAACAGGGACAGTTGAACACTGAAGCTTTCTTT. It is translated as CASTEQGQLNTEAFF.

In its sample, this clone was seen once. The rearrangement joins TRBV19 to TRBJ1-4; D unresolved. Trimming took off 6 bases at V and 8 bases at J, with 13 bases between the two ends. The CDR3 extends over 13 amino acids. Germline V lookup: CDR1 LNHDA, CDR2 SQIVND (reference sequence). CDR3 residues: CASSPAVREKLFF. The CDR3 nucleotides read TGTGCCAGTAGCCCCGCCGTCAGAGAAAAACTGTTTTTT.

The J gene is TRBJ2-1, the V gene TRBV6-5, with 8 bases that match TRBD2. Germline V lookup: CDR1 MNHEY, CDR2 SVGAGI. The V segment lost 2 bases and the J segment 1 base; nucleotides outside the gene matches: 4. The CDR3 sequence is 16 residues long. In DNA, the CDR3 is TGTGCCAGCAGTTACGGCAGCGGGAGTTCCTACAATGAGCAGTTCTTC. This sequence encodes CASSYGSGSSYNEQFF.

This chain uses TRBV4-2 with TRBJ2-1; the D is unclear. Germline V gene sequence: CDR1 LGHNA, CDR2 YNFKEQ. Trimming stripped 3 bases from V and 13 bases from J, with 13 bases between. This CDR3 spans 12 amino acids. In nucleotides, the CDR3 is TGTGCCAGCAGCCAGTGGGAATTGGTCCAGTTCTTC. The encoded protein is CASSQWELVQFF.

The CDR3 protein is CASSHEGTGGGNQPQHF. The CDR3 region has the DNA TGTGCCAGCTCCCACGAAGGGACAGGGGGCGGGAATCAGCCCCAGCATTTT. The chain has TRBV18 and TRBJ1-5, with 12 bases fitting TRBD1. The CDR3 extends over 17 amino acids. Germline loops: CDR1 KGHSH, CDR2 LQKENI. The V segment lost 6 bases and the J segment 4 bases; nucleotides outside the gene matches: 10. Together with reference TRBV18 and TRBJ1-5, the CDR3 gives the full variable domain: NAGVMQNPRHLVRRRGQEARLRCSPMKGHSHVYWYRQLPEEGLKFMVYLQKENIIDESGMPKERFSAEFPKEGPSILRIQQVVRGDSAAYFCASSHEGTGGGNQPQHFGDGTRLSIL.

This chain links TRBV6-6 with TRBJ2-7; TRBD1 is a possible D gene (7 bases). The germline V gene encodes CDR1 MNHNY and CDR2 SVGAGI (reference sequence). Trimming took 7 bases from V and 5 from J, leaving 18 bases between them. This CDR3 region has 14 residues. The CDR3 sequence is CASTSQGGVNEQYF. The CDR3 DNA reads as TGTGCCAGCACTTCTCAGGGGGGTGTGAACGAGCAGTACTTC.

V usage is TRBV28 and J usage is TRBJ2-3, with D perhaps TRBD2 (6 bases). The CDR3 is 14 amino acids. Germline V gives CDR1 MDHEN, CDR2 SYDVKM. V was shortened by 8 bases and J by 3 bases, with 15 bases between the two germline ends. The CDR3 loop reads CASRGGDGTDTQYF. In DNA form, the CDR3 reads TGTGCCAGCCGAGGCGGGGACGGGACAGATACGCAGTATTTT.

This CDR3 reads CASSPGQYGNTIYF. CDR3 in DNA: TGTGCCAGCAGCCCCGGACAGTACGGAAACACCATATATTTT. V and J are TRBV7-3 and TRBJ1-3; a weak D match, TRBD1 (6 bases). Germline V gives CDR1 SGHTA, CDR2 FQGTGA. The CDR3 contains 14 residues. V gave up 5 bases and J gave up 4 bases, with 12 bases separating them. The full variable domain, with the rest looked up from reference TRBV7-3 and TRBJ1-3, is GAGVSQTPSNKVTEKGKYVELRCDPISGHTALYWYRQSLGQGPEFLIYFQGTGAADDSGLPNDRFFAVRPEGSVSTLKIQRTERGDSAVYLCASSPGQYGNTIYFGEGSWLTVV.

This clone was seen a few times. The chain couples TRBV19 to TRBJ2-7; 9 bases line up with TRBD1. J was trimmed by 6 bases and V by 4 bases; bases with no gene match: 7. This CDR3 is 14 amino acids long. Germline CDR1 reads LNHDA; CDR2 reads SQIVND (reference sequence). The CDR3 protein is CASSRTGGSLEQYF. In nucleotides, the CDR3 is TGTGCCAGTAGTAGAACAGGGGGCTCCCTCGAGCAGTACTTC.

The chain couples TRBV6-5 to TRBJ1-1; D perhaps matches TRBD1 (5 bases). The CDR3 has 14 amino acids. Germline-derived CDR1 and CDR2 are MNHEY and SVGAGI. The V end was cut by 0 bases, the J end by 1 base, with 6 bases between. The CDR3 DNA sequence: TGTGCCAGCAGTTACTCAGACAGGAACACTGAAGCTTTCTTT. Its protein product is CASSYSDRNTEAFF.

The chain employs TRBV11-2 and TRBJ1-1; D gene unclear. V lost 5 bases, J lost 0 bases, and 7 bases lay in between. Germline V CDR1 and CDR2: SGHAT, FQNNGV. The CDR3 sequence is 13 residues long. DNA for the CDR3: TGTGCCAGCAGCCCCGACATGAACACTGAAGCTTTCTTT. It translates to CASSPDMNTEAFF.